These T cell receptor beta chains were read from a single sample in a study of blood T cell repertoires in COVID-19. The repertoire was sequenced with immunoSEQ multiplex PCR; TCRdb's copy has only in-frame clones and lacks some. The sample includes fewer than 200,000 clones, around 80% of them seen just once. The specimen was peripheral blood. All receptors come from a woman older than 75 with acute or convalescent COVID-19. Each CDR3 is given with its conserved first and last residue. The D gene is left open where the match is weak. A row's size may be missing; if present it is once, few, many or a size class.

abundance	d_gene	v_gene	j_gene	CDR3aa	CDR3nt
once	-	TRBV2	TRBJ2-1	CASKGARGNEQFF	TGTGCCAGCAAGGGGGCTCGGGGGAATGAGCAGTTCTTC
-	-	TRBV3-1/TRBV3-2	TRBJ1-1	CASSNRVEAFF	TGTGCCAGCAGCAACAGGGTTGAAGCTTTCTTT
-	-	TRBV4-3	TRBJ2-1	CASSHSWAGSSYNEQFF	TGCGCCAGCAGCCACTCCTGGGCAGGCAGCTCCTACAATGAGCAGTTCTTC
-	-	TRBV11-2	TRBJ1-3	CASSLSRPSGNTIYF	TGTGCCAGCAGCTTATCTAGACCCTCTGGAAACACCATATATTTT
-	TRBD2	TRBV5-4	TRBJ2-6	CAHSTGTSSGANVLTF	TGTGCCCACAGTACCGGGACTAGCTCTGGGGCCAACGTCCTGACTTTC
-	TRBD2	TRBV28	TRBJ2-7	CASISPGLGGEQYF	TGTGCCAGCATCTCCCCGGGACTAGGGGGCGAGCAGTACTTC
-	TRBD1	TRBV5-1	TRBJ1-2	CASSYGQGGGYTF	TGCGCCAGCAGCTATGGACAGGGAGGGGGCTACACCTTC
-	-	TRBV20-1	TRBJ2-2	CSASRDTGELFF	TGCAGTGCTAGTCGGGACACCGGGGAGCTGTTTTTT
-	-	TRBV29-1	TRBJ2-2	CSVGSYSNTGELFF	TGCAGCGTCGGGTCTTACTCGAACACCGGGGAGCTGTTTTTT
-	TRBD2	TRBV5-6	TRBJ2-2	CASSFLAGGTGELFF	TGTGCCAGCAGCTTTCTAGCGGGAGGAACCGGGGAGCTGTTTTTT
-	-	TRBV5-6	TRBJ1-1	CASSIYGMNTEAFF	TGTGCCAGCAGCATATACGGTATGAACACTGAAGCTTTCTTT
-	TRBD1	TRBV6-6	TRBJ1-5	CASSHRATGENQPQHF	TGTGCCAGCAGCCACCGCGCGACAGGGGAAAATCAGCCCCAGCATTTT
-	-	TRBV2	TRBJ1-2	CASSARGNYGYTF	TGTGCCAGCAGTGCTCGGGGTAACTATGGCTACACCTTC
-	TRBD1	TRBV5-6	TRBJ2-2	CASSLMTGRNTGELFF	TGTGCCAGCAGCCTCATGACAGGGAGAAACACCGGGGAGCTGTTTTTT
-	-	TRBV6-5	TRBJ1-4	CASSPVTGRNEKLFF	TGTGCCAGCAGCCCGGTGACAGGCCGTAATGAAAAACTGTTTTTT
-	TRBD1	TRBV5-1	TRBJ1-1	CASSSEATGGGLTEAFF	TGCGCCAGCAGCTCGGAGGCAACAGGGGGAGGACTCACTGAAGCTTTCTTT
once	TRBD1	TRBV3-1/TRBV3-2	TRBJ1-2	CASSLGVGTGGDF	TGTGCCAGCAGCCTAGGTGTGGGGACAGGGGGCGACTTC
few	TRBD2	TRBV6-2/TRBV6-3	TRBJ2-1	CASSSSTSGRLYEQFF	TGTGCCAGCAGTTCCTCGACTAGCGGGAGGTTATATGAGCAGTTCTTC
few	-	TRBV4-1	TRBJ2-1	CASSQVQGGYEQFF	TGCGCCAGCAGCCAAGTTCAGGGAGGCTATGAGCAGTTCTTC
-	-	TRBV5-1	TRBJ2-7	CASSPDSSSYEQYF	TGCGCCAGCAGCCCCGACAGTTCCTCCTACGAGCAGTACTTC
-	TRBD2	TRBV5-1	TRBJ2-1	CASSTGLAGNNEQFF	TGCGCCAGCAGCACGGGACTAGCGGGAAACAATGAGCAGTTCTTC
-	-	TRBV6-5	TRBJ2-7	CASRRRQGLVVEQYF	TGTGCCAGCAGAAGGCGGCAGGGGTTAGTAGTCGAGCAGTACTTC
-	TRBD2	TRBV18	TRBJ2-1	CASSPSGGLANEQFF	TGTGCCAGCTCACCCTCGGGGGGACTAGCGAATGAGCAGTTCTTC
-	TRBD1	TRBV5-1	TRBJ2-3	CASRLTQGADTQYF	TGCGCCAGCAGACTGACGCAGGGGGCAGATACGCAGTATTTT
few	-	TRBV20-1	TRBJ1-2	CSAEQAYGYTF	TGCAGTGCTGAACAGGCTTATGGCTACACCTTC
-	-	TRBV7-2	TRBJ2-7	CASSLVGRGSEQYF	TGTGCCAGCAGCTTAGTTGGTCGCGGGTCCGAGCAGTACTTC
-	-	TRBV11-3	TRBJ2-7	CASSLDGGIRRFTTRQQYF	TGTGCCAGCAGCTTAGATGGCGGAATCCGCCGGTTCACTACAAGACAGCAGTACTTC
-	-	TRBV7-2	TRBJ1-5	CASSLELGARGQPQHF	TGTGCCAGCAGCTTAGAATTGGGGGCTAGGGGGCAGCCCCAGCATTTT
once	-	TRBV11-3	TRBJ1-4	CASSPRSRLDSNEKLFF	TGTGCCAGCAGCCCCCGCTCAAGACTGGACAGTAATGAAAAACTGTTTTTT
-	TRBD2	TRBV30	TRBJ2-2	CAWGSGRHTGELFF	TGTGCCTGGGGGAGCGGGAGACACACCGGGGAGCTGTTTTTT
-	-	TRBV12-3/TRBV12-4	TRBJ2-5	CASSLVPRETQYF	TGTGCCAGCAGTTTAGTTCCGAGGGAGACCCAGTACTTC
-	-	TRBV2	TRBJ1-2	CASTGGSGYTF	TGTGCCAGCACAGGCGGGTCTGGCTACACCTTC
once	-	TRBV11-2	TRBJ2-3	CASSLHTDTQYF	TGTGCCAGCAGCTTACACACAGATACGCAGTATTTT
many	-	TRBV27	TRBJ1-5	CASSPIGGVGRNQPQHF	TGTGCCAGCAGTCCCATCGGGGGGGTTGGGCGCAATCAGCCCCAGCATTTT
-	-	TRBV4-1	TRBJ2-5	CASSLTVLLETQYF	TGCGCCAGCAGCCTTACGGTATTGTTGGAGACCCAGTACTTC
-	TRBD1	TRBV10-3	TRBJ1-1	CAISGGTGQLNTEAFF	TGTGCCATCAGTGGAGGGACAGGGCAATTGAACACTGAAGCTTTCTTT
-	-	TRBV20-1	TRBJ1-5	CSASAGPNQPQHF	TGCAGTGCTAGTGCAGGGCCCAATCAGCCCCAGCATTTT
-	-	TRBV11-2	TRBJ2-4	CASSSAYGENIQYF	TGTGCCAGCAGCTCGGCATATGGAGAAAACATTCAGTACTTC
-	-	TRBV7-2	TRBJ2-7	CASSLGGIPSYEQYF	TGTGCCAGCAGCTTAGGCGGGATCCCCTCCTACGAGCAGTACTTC
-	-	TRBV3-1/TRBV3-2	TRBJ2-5	CASSRSAAGILGQETQYF	TGTGCCAGCAGCCGAAGCGCCGCAGGGATCCTGGGCCAAGAGACCCAGTACTTC
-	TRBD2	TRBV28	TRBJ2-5	CASSTGLGGQTQYF	TGTGCCAGCAGTACTGGACTAGGAGGGCAGACCCAGTACTTC
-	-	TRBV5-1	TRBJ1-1	CASSRSGQPRGLNTEAFF	TGCGCCAGCAGCCGTTCGGGACAACCGAGGGGACTGAACACTGAAGCTTTCTTT
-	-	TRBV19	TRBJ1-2	CASSTRTDDYGYTF	TGTGCCAGTAGTACCCGGACAGACGACTATGGCTACACCTTC